The source of this T cell receptor (beta chain) is a study of control samples from healthy donors and cancer patients. Germline V gives CDR1 MGHDK, CDR2 SYGVNS. The CDR3 spans 12 residues. The V end lost 6 bases, the J end lost 4 bases, and 10 bases lay between the germline ends. The data were produced by immunoSEQ multiplex PCR, yet TCRdb's version contains in-frame clones alone and is incomplete. This table has about 130,000 clones, approximately 90% appearing once. The receptor was derived from a woman aged 50 to 60 in good health. Sequenced: blood. J is TRBJ2-7 and V is TRBV25-1; D is undetermined. The CDR3 region is CASRGRSYEQYF. CDR3 nucleotides: TGTGCCAGCAGGGGCAGGTCGTACGAGCAGTACTTC.